The entry below gives a single T cell receptor beta chain sequence along with its context. Its antigen remains unknown. Cells sorted by CD45RO/CCR7/CD25/CD127/CD95/CD27 comprised CD4+ naive, central memory, regulatory and stem cell-like memory cells. Expressed TCRB transcripts were sequenced because the entire RNA isolate underwent reverse transcription. Profiling relied on immunoSEQ multiplex PCR, and the TCRdb table lists in-frame clones only, not all of them. In the table there are almost 350,000 clones, less than 9.5% of which are singletons. The sample originates from a study of beta chain features in type 1 diabetes. Study outcomes and limitations: An over-representation of cells with high TCR expression could result from cDNA sequencing.

This TCR came from a woman younger than 35 in good health. Input material: central memory CD4+ T cells from blood.

The CDR3 loop is CASSMGGVNTEAFF. The DNA for the CDR3 is TGTGCCAGCAGTATGGGAGGGGTGAACACTGAAGCTTTCTTT. The J gene is TRBJ1-1, the V gene TRBV6-5; tentative D call: TRBD1 (5 bases). This CDR3 is 14 amino acids long. The V gene lost 5 bases and the J gene lost 0 bases, with 10 bases spanning the gap. Germline assignment: CDR1 MNHEY and CDR2 SVGAGI.